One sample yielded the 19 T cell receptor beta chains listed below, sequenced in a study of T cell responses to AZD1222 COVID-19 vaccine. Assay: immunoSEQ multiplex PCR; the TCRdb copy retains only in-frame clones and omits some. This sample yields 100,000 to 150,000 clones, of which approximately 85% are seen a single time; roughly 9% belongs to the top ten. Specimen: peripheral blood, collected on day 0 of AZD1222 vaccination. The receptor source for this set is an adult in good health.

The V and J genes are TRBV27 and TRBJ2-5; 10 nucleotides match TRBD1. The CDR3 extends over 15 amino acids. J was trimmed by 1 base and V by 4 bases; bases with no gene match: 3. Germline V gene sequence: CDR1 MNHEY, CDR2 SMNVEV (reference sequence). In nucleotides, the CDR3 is TGTGCCAGCAGTTCCTGGGACAGGGGCCAAGAGACCCAGTACTTC. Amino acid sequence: CASSSWDRGQETQYF.

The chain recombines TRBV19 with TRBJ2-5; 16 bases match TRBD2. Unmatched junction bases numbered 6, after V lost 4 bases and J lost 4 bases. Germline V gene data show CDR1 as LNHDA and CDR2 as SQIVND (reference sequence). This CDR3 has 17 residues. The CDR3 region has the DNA TGTGCCAGTAGTAAGGGACTAGCGGGAGGGCCGGTAGAGACCCAGTACTTC. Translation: CASSKGLAGGPVETQYF.

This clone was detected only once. DNA for the CDR3: TGTGCCAGCAGCTTGGGGGCTAGCGGGGGTTCATACAATGAGCAGTTCTTC. The encoded protein is CASSLGASGGSYNEQFF. The chain links TRBV5-6 to TRBJ2-1; 10 bases are shared with TRBD2. The CDR3 consists of 17 residues. The V and J ends lost 0 bases and 4 bases, in that order; junction bases with no gene match: 7. Germline V gene lookup returns CDR1 SGHDT and CDR2 YYEEEE.

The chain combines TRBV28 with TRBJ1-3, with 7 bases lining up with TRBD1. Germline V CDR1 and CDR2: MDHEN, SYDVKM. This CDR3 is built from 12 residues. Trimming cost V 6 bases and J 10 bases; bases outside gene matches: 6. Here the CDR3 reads CASRLQGRTIYF. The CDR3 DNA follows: TGTGCCAGCAGACTACAGGGGAGAACCATATATTTT.

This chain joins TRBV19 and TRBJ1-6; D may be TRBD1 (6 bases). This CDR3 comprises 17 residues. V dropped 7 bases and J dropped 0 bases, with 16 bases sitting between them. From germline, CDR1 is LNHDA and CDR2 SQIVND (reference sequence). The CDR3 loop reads CASTDRRRSSYNSPLHF. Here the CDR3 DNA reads TGTGCCAGTACTGACAGGAGGCGGAGCTCCTATAATTCACCCCTCCACTTT.

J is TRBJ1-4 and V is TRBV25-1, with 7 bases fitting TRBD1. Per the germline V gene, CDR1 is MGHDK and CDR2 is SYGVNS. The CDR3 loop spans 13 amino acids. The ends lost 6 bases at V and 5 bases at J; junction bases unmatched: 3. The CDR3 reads CASRQTGNEKLFF. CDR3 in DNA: TGTGCCAGCAGACAGACAGGGAATGAAAAACTGTTTTTT.

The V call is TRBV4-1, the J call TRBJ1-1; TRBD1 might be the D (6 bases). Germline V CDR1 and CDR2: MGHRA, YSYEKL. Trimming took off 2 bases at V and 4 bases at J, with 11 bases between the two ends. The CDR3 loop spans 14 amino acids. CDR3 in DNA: TGCGCCAGCAGCCAAACAGGGCTGGGCACTGAAGCTTTCTTT. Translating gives CASSQTGLGTEAFF.

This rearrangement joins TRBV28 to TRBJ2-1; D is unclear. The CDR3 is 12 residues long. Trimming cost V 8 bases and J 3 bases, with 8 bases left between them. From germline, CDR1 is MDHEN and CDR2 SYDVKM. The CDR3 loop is CASGRSYNEQFF. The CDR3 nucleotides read TGTGCCAGCGGTAGAAGCTACAATGAGCAGTTCTTC.

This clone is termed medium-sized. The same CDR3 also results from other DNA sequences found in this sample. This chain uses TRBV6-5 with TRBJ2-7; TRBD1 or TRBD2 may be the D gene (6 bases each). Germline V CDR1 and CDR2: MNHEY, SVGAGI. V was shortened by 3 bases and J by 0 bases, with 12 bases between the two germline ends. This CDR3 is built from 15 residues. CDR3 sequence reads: CASSYRRDNSYEQYF. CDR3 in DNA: TGTGCCAGCAGTTATCGGCGGGACAACTCCTACGAGCAGTACTTC.

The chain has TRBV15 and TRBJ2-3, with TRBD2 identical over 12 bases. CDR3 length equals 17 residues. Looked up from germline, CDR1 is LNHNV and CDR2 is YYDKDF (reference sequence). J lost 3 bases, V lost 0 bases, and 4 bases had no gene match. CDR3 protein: CATSRDLGLAGTDTQYF. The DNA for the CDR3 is TGTGCCACCAGCAGAGATCTAGGACTAGCGGGGACAGATACGCAGTATTTT. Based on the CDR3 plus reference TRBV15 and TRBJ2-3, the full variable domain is DAMVIQNPRYQVTQFGKPVTLSCSQTLNHNVMYWYQQKSSQAPKLLFHYYDKDFNNEADTPDNFQSRRPNTSFCFLDIRSPGLGDTAMYLCATSRDLGLAGTDTQYFGPGTRLTVL.

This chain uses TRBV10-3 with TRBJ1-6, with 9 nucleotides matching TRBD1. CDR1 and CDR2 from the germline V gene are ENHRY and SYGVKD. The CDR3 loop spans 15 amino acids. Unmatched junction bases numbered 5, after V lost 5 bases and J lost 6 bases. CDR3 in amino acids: CAISRDRAINSPLHF. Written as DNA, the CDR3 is TGTGCCATCAGTCGGGACAGGGCGATTAATTCACCCCTCCACTTT.

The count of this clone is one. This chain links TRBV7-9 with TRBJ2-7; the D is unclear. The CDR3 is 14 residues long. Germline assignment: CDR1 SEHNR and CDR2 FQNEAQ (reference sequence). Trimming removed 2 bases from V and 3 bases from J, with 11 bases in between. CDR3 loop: CASSLQEDSYEQYF. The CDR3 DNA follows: TGTGCCAGCAGCTTACAGGAAGATAGCTACGAGCAGTACTTC.

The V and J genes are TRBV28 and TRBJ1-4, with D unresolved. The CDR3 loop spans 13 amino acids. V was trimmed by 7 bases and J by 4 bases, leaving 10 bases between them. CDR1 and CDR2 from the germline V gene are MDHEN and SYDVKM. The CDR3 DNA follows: TGTGCCAGCACCCCAGGAGATAATGAAAAACTGTTTTTT. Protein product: CASTPGDNEKLFF. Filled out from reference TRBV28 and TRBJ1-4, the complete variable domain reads DVKVTQSSRYLVKRTGEKVFLECVQDMDHENMFWYRQDPGLGLRLIYFSYDVKMKEKGDIPEGYSVSREKKERFSLILESASTNQTSMYLCASTPGDNEKLFFGSGTQLSVL.

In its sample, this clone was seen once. CDR3 bases: TGTGCCAGCAGCTCCTATCCCGCAGGGTACGAGCAGTACTTC. It specifies CASSSYPAGYEQYF. The chain has TRBV7-8 and TRBJ2-7, with D tentatively TRBD1 (5 bases). V was pared by 4 bases and J by 4 bases, with 14 bases between. Germline V gene sequence: CDR1 SGHVS, CDR2 FQNEAQ. There are 14 residues in the CDR3.

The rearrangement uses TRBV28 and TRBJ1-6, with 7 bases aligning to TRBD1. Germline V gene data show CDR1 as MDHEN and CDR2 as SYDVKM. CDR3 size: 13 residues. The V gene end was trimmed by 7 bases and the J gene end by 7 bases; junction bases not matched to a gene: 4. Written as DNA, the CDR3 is TGTGCCAGCAAGGGACAGTTCAATTCACCCCTCCACTTT. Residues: CASKGQFNSPLHF. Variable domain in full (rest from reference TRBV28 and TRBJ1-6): DVKVTQSSRYLVKRTGEKVFLECVQDMDHENMFWYRQDPGLGLRLIYFSYDVKMKEKGDIPEGYSVSREKKERFSLILESASTNQTSMYLCASKGQFNSPLHFGNGTRLTVT.

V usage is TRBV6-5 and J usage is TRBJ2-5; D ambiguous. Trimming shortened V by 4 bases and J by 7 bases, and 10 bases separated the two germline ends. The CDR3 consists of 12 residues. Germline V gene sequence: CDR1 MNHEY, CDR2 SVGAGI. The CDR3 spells CASSSVLGTQYF. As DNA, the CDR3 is TGTGCCAGCAGTTCGGTTTTAGGGACCCAGTACTTC.

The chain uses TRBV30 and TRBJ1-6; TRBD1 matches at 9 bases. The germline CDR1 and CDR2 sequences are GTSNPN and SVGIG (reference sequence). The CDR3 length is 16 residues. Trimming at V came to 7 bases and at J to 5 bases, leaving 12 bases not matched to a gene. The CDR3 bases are TGTGCCTTCCGGACAGGGGCCGCCAATAATAATTCACCCCTCCACTTT. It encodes CAFRTGAANNNSPLHF.

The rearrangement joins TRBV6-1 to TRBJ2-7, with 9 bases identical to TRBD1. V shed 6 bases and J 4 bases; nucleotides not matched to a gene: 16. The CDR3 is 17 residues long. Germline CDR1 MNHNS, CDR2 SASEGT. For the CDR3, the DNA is TGTGCCAGCAGCGAAACCTTACAGGGGGCGAAGATATACGAGCAGTACTTC. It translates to CASSETLQGAKIYEQYF.

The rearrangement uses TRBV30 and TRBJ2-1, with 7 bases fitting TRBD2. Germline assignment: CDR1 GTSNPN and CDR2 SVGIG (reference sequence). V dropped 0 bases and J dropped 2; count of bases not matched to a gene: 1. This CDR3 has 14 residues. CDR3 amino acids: CAWSVGGTYNEQFF. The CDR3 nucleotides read TGTGCCTGGAGTGTCGGGGGGACCTACAATGAGCAGTTCTTC.